This passage covers 2 T cell receptor beta chains from one sample sequenced in a study of molecular identifiers for immune sequencing clone quantification. TCRdb recomputed calls from the PCR reads with MiXCR, one row per CDR3 protein. Among some 650,000 distinct CDR3 sequences, roughly 21% were seen once, and the ten largest hold roughly 0.85%. The sequenced material came from naive CD8+ T cells from blood, with Jurkat cell RNA spiked in. Subset reported: FACS-sorted CD8+CD4-CCR7+CD45RA+ naive T cells. The receptor set was obtained from a human donor in good health. Some libraries in this study had Jurkat cell RNA spiked in.

The table lists this clonotype with many counts. The chain couples TRBV4-1 to TRBJ1-1; 11 positions match TRBD1. The CDR3 extends over 15 amino acids. The J segment lost 8 bases and the V segment lost 4 bases, leaving 9 bases of the junction unmatched. The germline gives CDR1 MGHRA, CDR2 YSYEKL. The CDR3 coding sequence is TGCGCCAGCAGCCCTACAGGACAGGGGGCTGCAGAAGCTTTCTTT. It yields the protein CASSPTGQGAAEAFF.

This clonotype was seen ten or more times. This chain links TRBV14 with TRBJ2-7; perhaps TRBD2 as D (5 bases). This CDR3 region has 13 residues. Trimming removed 3 bases at V and 6 bases at J, with 12 bases between. Germline assignment: CDR1 SGHDN and CDR2 FVKESK. CDR3 sequence reads: CASSQARRAEQYF. The DNA for the CDR3 is TGTGCCAGCAGCCAGGCCAGGCGGGCCGAGCAGTACTTC.